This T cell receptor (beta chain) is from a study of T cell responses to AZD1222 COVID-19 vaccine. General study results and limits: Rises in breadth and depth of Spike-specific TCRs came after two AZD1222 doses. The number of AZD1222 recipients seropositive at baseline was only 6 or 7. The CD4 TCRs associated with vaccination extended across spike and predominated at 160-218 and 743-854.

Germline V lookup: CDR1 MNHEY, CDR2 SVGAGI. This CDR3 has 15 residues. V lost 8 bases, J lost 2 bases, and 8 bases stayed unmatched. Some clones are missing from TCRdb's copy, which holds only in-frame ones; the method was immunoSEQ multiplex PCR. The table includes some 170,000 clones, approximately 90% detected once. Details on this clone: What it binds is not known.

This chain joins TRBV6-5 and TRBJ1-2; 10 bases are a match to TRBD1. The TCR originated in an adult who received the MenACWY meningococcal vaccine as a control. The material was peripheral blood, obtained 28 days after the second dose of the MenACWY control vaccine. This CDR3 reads CASRDRGAQNYGYTF. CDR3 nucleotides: TGTGCCAGCCGGGACAGGGGAGCTCAGAACTATGGCTACACCTTC.